This TCR beta chain is from a study of T cell responses to AZD1222 COVID-19 vaccine. Study-wide findings and caveats: Once two AZD1222 doses were given, Spike-specific TCR breadth and depth went up. Clonal diversity may have been underestimated, and the donors were mostly white British, with more females than males.

Assay: immunoSEQ multiplex PCR; the TCRdb copy retains only in-frame clones and omits some. The sample carries roughly 120,000 clones, roughly 86% recorded once. This clone was observed a few times. Its target is not known. The CDR3 runs 16 residues. From germline, CDR1 is SGHVS and CDR2 FNYEAQ. V lost 5 bases and J 0 bases, leaving 14 bases between the germline ends. V usage is TRBV7-6 and J usage is TRBJ1-3; D gene unclear. The specimen comprised peripheral blood, sampled on day 0 of AZD1222 vaccination. This receptor was identified in an adult in good health. The CDR3 protein is CASSPTLTLSGNTIYF. The DNA for the CDR3 is TGTGCCAGCAGCCCGACTCTGACCCTCTCTGGAAACACCATATATTTT.